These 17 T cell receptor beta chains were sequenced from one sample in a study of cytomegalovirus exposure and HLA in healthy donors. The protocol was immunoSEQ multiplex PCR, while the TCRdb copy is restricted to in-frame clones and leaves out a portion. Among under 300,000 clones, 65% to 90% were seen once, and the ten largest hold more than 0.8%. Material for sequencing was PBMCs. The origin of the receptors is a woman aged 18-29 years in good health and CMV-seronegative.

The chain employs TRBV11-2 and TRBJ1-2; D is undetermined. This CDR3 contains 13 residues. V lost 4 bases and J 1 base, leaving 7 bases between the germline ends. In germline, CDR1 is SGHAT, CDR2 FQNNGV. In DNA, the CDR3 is TGTGCCAGCAGCTACGGGAGTAACTATGGCTACACCTTC. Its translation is CASSYGSNYGYTF.

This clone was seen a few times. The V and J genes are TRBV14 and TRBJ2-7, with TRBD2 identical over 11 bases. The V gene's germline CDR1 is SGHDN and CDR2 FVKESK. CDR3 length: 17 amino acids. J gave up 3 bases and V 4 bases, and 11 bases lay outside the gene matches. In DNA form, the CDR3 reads TGTGCCAGCAGCCGGATTAGCGGGAGGGCCATTAGCTACGAGCAGTACTTC. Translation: CASSRISGRAISYEQYF.

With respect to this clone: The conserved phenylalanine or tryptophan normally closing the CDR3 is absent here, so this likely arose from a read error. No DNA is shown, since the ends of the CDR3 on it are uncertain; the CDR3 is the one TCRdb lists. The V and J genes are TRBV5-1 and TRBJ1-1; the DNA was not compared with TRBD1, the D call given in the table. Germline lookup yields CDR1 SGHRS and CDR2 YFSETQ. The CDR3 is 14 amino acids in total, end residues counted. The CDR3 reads CASSLQGGNGPAST.

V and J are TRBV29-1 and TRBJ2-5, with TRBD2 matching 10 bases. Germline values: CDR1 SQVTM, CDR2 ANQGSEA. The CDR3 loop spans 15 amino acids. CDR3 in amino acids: CSTDPASGSQETQYF. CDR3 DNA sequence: TGCAGTACGGATCCGGCTAGCGGGAGCCAAGAGACCCAGTACTTC.

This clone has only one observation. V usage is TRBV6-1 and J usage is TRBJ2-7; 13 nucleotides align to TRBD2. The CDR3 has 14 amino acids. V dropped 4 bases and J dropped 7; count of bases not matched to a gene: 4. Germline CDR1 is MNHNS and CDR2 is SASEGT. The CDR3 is CASSGLAGGREQYF. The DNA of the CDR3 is TGTGCCAGCAGTGGACTAGCGGGAGGTCGGGAGCAGTACTTC.

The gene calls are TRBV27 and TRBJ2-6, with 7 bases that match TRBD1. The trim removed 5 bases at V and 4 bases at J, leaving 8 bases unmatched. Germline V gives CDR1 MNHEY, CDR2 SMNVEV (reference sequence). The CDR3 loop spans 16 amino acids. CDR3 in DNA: TGTGCCAGCAGTCAGACAGGGACGGGGGGGGCCAACGTCCTGACTTTC. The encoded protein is CASSQTGTGGANVLTF.

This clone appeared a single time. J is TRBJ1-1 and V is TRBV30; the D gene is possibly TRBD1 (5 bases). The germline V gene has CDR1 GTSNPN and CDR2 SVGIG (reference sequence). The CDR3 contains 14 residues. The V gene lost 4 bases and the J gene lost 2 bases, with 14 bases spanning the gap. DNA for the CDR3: TGTGCCTGGACCGCGATGACAGTCAACACTGAAGCTTTCTTT. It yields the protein CAWTAMTVNTEAFF.

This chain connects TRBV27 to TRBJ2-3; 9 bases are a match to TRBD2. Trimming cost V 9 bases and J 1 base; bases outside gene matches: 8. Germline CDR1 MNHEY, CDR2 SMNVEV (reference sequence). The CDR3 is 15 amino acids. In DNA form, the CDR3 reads TGTGCCAGTGGACAGGCGGGAGGGGGCACAGATACGCAGTATTTT. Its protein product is CASGQAGGGTDTQYF.

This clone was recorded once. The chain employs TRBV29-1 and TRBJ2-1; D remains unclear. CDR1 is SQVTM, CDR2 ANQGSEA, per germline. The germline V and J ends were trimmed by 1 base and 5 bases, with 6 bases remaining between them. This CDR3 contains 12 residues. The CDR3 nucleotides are TGCAGCGTTGAAGGTAGAGACAATGAGCAGTTCTTC. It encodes CSVEGRDNEQFF.

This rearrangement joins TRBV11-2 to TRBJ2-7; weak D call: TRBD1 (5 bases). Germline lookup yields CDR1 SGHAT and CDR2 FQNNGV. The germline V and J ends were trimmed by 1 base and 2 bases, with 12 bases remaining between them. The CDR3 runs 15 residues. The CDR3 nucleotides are TGTGCCAGCAGCTTAGGATTGGGGCACACCTACGAGCAGTACTTC. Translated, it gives CASSLGLGHTYEQYF. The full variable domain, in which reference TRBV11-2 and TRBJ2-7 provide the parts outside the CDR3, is EAGVAQSPRYKIIEKRQSVAFWCNPISGHATLYWYQQILGQGPKLLIQFQNNGVVDDSQLPKDRFSAERLKGVDSTLKIQPAKLEDSAVYLCASSLGLGHTYEQYFGPGTRLTVT.

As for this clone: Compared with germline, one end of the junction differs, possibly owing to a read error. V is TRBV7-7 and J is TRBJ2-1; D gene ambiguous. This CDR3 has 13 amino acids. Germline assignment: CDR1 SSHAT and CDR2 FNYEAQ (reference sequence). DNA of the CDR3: TGTGCTAGCAGCTCCTCGTCGTACAATGAGCAGTTCTTC. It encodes CASSSSSYNEQFF.

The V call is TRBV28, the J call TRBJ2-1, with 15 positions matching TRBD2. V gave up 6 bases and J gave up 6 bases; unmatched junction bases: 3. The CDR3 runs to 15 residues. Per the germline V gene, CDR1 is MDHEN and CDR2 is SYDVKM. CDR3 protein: CASSGGLAGGNEQFF. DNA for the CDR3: TGTGCCAGCAGCGGGGGACTAGCGGGGGGCAATGAGCAGTTCTTC.

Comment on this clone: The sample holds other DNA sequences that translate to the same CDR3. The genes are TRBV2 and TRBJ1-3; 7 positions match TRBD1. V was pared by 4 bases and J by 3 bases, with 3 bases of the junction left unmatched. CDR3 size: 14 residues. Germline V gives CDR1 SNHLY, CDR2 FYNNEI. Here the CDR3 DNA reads TGTGCCAGCAGTGGACAGGGTTTTGGAAACACCATATATTTT. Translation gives CASSGQGFGNTIYF.

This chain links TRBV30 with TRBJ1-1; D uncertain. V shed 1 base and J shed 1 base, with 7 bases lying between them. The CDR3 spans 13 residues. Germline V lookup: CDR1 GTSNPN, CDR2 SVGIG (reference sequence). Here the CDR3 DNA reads TGTGCCTGGAGTGGTGAGGGGAACACTGAAGCTTTCTTT. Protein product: CAWSGEGNTEAFF.

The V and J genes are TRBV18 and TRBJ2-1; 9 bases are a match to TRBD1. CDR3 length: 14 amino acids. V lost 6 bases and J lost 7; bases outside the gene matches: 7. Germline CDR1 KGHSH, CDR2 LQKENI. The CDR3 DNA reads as TGTGCCAGCTCCCCGGGACAGGGATTGAATGAGCAGTTCTTC. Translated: CASSPGQGLNEQFF.

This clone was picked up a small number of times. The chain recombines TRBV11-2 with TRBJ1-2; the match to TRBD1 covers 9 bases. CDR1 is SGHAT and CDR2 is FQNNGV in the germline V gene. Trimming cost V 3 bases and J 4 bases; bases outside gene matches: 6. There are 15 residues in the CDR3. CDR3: CASSFRDREGYGYTF. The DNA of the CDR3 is TGTGCCAGCAGCTTCCGGGACAGGGAGGGCTATGGCTACACCTTC.

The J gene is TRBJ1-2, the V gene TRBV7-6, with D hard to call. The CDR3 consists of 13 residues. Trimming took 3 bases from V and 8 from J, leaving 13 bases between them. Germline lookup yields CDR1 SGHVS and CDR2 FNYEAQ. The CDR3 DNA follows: TGTGCCAGCAGCTTCCCCCCCCCTGGCGGCTACACCTTC. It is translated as CASSFPPPGGYTF. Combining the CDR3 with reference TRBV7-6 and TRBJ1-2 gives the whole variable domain GAGVSQSPRYKVTKRGQDVALRCDPISGHVSLYWYRQALGQGPEFLTYFNYEAQQDKSGLPNDRFSAERPEGSISTLTIQRTEQRDSAMYRCASSFPPPGGYTFGSGTRLTVV.